This T cell receptor (beta chain) was recovered during a study of beta chain features in type 1 diabetes. What was sequenced were expressed TCRB transcripts, since all of the isolated RNA had been reverse transcribed. Method: immunoSEQ multiplex PCR; TCRdb's copy keeps in-frame clones and lacks some. The table lists 400,000 to 600,000 clones, about 32% of them singletons. The V end was cut by 5 bases, the J end by 4 bases, with 6 bases between. The CDR3 contains 11 residues. Germline assignment: CDR1 GTSNPN and CDR2 SVGIG (reference sequence). Only a few counts were recorded for this clone. The same CDR3 arises from other DNA sequences in this sample as well.

The sample consisted of naive CD4+ T cells from blood. This sequence joins TRBV30 and TRBJ2-1, with unresolved D. The sequence was collected from a young man in good health. The CDR3 protein is CAWGPYNEQFF. The CDR3, as DNA: TGTGCCTGGGGTCCATACAATGAGCAGTTCTTC.